A selection of T cell receptor beta chains follows, all from one sample in a study of Graves' ophthalmopathy and Graves' hyperthyroidism. MiXCR, applied by TCRdb to the multiplex PCR reads, yields one record per CDR3 protein. The table lists hundreds of thousands of distinct CDR3 sequences, roughly 21% of them singletons. Sequenced: peripheral blood. The receptors come from a woman between 18 and 29 years old with stable Graves' hyperthyroidism. CDR3s leave out the opening cysteine and the closing phenylalanine or tryptophan.

v_call,j_call,cdr3_aa
TRBV12-3/TRBV12-4,TRBJ2-2,ASMRWASGTGELF
TRBV2,TRBJ1-1,ASSDLHGTRTVNTEAF
TRBV24-1,TRBJ2-3,ATSGWEGDTDTQY
TRBV19,TRBJ2-3,ASSIGAGGTDTQY
TRBV13,TRBJ2-7,ASGAGGIHEQY
TRBV11-2,TRBJ1-2,ASSPTTTLVKYGYT
TRBV6-4,TRBJ1-5,ASRTQLGQGSRYGQPQH
TRBV7-2,TRBJ2-5,ASSSPGMVETQY
TRBV29-1,TRBJ1-1,SVEFGDTEAF
TRBV29-1,TRBJ1-2,SVAEDYYGYT
TRBV6-1,TRBJ1-6,ASSRGGSPSRGSPLH
TRBV15,TRBJ1-5,ATSRDLRENQPQH
TRBV24-1,TRBJ2-3,ATSDPLGSGTDTQY
TRBV6-5,TRBJ1-2,ASSSRTERANYGYT
TRBV7-9,TRBJ1-5,ASSSLLTGDQPQH
TRBV5-1,TRBJ2-2,ASADWVDANTGELF
TRBV7-9,TRBJ2-7,ASSLGQYEQY
TRBV6-2/TRBV6-3,TRBJ2-5,ASRAAETQY
TRBV10-3,TRBJ2-7,AISKLAEGGEQY
TRBV12-3/TRBV12-4,TRBJ2-7,ASRTGTSGTYEQY
TRBV6-1,TRBJ1-5,ASRSLGKGNQPQH
TRBV2,TRBJ2-7,ASLGGGRTHLGPYEQY
TRBV6-1,TRBJ1-1,ASSEGIQGLDTEAF
TRBV2,TRBJ2-7,ASSDPYEQY
TRBV25-1,TRBJ2-5,ASSESPHSGREETQY